This T cell receptor beta chain was found in a study of blood T cell repertoires in COVID-19. Clones were sequenced by immunoSEQ multiplex PCR, and TCRdb holds only the in-frame ones, with some missing. The repertoire includes a few hundred thousand clones, approximately 83% of them detected once, and 2.2% sits in the top ten. The V segment lost 6 bases and the J segment 2 bases; nucleotides outside the gene matches: 6. Germline V CDR1 and CDR2: MNHEY, SVGAGI. The CDR3 runs to 14 residues. The sequence was obtained from a man aged 25-45 years who had recovered from COVID-19. The chain is built from TRBV6-5 and TRBJ2-7, with 8 bases fitting TRBD2. Material for sequencing was PBMCs or T cells enriched from blood (not recorded which). The CDR3 DNA reads TGTGCCAGCAGATTAGCGGGGTCAACCTACGAGCAGTACTTC. Its translation: CASRLAGSTYEQYF.